These 21 T cell receptor beta chains were all obtained from the same sample, sequenced in a study of T cell repertoires in ileal Crohn's disease. Some clones are missing from TCRdb's copy, which holds only in-frame ones; the method was immunoSEQ multiplex PCR. The sample contains roughly 15,000 clones, about 76% of which appear only once. Described time point: inflamed ileum from the surgical specimen. Source material: ileal tissue. The receptors come from an adult with Crohn's disease.

This clone appeared a single time. The V call is TRBV20-1, the J call TRBJ1-5; D perhaps matches TRBD1 (5 bases). V lost 8 bases and J 4 bases, leaving 9 bases between the germline ends. Germline lookup yields CDR1 DFQATT and CDR2 SNEGSKA (reference sequence). The CDR3 is 11 amino acids. CDR3 sequence: CSIRGNQPQHF. CDR3 DNA: TGCAGTATCCGGGGGAATCAGCCCCAGCATTTT.

The chain couples TRBV18 to TRBJ1-3; possible D gene TRBD1, 5 bases. V was cut by 3 bases and J by 4 bases, with 7 bases left in between. CDR3 length equals 13 residues. From germline, CDR1 is KGHSH and CDR2 LQKENI. CDR3 coding DNA: TGTGCCAGCTCACCTGGGGCAGGAAACACCATATATTTT. Its translation: CASSPGAGNTIYF.

The CDR3 reads CASSSSTSGGYLSTDTQYF. In DNA, the CDR3 is TGTGCCAGTAGTTCCTCTACTAGCGGGGGGTATCTTAGCACAGATACGCAGTATTTT. This chain joins TRBV19 and TRBJ2-3; 12 bases fit TRBD2. Germline CDR1 is LNHDA and CDR2 is SQIVND (reference sequence). With 5 bases clipped from V and 0 bases from J, the junction kept 12 bases outside the gene matches. This CDR3 comprises 19 residues.

The chain carries TRBV11-2 and TRBJ1-1, with D unresolved. Germline V gene sequence: CDR1 SGHAT, CDR2 FQNNGV. The CDR3 loop spans 16 amino acids. Trimming shortened V by 3 bases and J by 0 bases, and 14 bases separated the two germline ends. The CDR3 sequence: CASSFQLHLMNTEAFF. The CDR3 nucleotides are TGTGCCAGCAGCTTTCAGCTACACCTGATGAACACTGAAGCTTTCTTT.

The gene calls are TRBV10-3 and TRBJ2-1, with TRBD2 matching 13 bases. Per the germline V gene, CDR1 is ENHRY and CDR2 is SYGVKD. The CDR3 totals 17 residues. V trimming: 7 bases; J trimming: 4 bases; junction bases outside the gene matches: 10. The CDR3 DNA is TGTGCCATCACCAAAGGGACTAGCGGGACAAATTACAATGAGCAGTTCTTC. It encodes CAITKGTSGTNYNEQFF.

The rearrangement links TRBV4-1 to TRBJ2-3; 8 positions match TRBD2. Trimming took 2 bases from V and 4 from J; bases not matched to a gene: 5. The CDR3 length is 15 residues. The germline V gene has CDR1 MGHRA and CDR2 YSYEKL. CDR3 sequence reads: CASSQTGGDPDTQYF. CDR3 sequence (DNA): TGCGCCAGCAGCCAAACGGGAGGGGATCCAGATACGCAGTATTTT.

This clone showed up just a few times. This chain links TRBV5-1 with TRBJ2-7; 10 bases are shared with TRBD1. J was trimmed by 3 bases and V by 3 bases; bases with no gene match: 3. The germline V gene encodes CDR1 SGHRS and CDR2 YFSETQ. The CDR3 loop spans 14 amino acids. Written as DNA, the CDR3 is TGCGCCAGCAGCTCCGGGACAGGGGACTACGAGCAGTACTTC. Its protein product is CASSSGTGDYEQYF.

The chain recombines TRBV10-3 with TRBJ1-2; 9 bases map to TRBD1. The V segment lost 6 bases and the J segment 8 bases; nucleotides outside the gene matches: 7. This CDR3 has 13 amino acids. Looked up from germline, CDR1 is ENHRY and CDR2 is SYGVKD. CDR3 DNA sequence: TGTGCCATCAGCCTGGGACAGGGCCGGGGCTACACCTTC. Its translation is CAISLGQGRGYTF.

This clone was observed a handful of times. The V gene is TRBV11-3, the J gene TRBJ2-1; D is perhaps TRBD2 (6 bases). From germline, CDR1 is SGHNT and CDR2 YENEEA. V lost 5 bases to trimming and J lost 6 bases, with 20 bases between them. The CDR3 sequence is 16 residues long. CDR3 nucleotide sequence: TGTGCCAGCAGCCCCGGCCAGGGCACCGGGGGCAATGAGCAGTTCTTC. Encoded protein: CASSPGQGTGGNEQFF.

The gene calls are TRBV10-3 and TRBJ2-7, with D unclear. Trimming took off 2 bases at V and 4 bases at J, with 9 bases between the two ends. Germline V gives CDR1 ENHRY, CDR2 SYGVKD. The CDR3 is 13 residues long. CDR3 protein: CAISETTAYEQYF. The CDR3 DNA follows: TGTGCCATCAGTGAGACGACGGCATACGAGCAGTACTTC.

The rearrangement uses TRBV28 and TRBJ1-2, with unresolved D. Germline V gives CDR1 MDHEN, CDR2 SYDVKM. V was clipped by 6 bases and J by 5 bases, with 13 bases between them. This CDR3 is 13 amino acids long. The CDR3 DNA reads TGTGCCAGCAGGAGTTTAGGAGGGTATGGCTACACCTTC. Its protein product is CASRSLGGYGYTF.

The chain links TRBV29-1 to TRBJ2-2; 7 bases fit TRBD1. Germline-derived CDR1 and CDR2 are SQVTM and ANQGSEA. V shed 5 bases and J 8 bases; nucleotides not matched to a gene: 11. This CDR3 is 14 amino acids long. The CDR3 DNA reads as TGCAGCGTTTCCCCGACTACAGGGGCGGGGGAGCTGTTTTTT. It codes for CSVSPTTGAGELFF.

This chain links TRBV18 with TRBJ2-2; TRBD1 is a possible D gene (5 bases). Germline values: CDR1 KGHSH, CDR2 LQKENI. V gave up 0 bases and J gave up 0 bases, with 14 bases separating them. This CDR3 contains 18 residues. The CDR3 DNA reads TGTGCCAGCTCACCACCTTACGCACAGGCCTCGAACACCGGGGAGCTGTTTTTT. Translated, it gives CASSPPYAQASNTGELFF.

The chain couples TRBV6-4 to TRBJ2-1; TRBD2 matches at 13 bases. This CDR3 region has 16 residues. Trimming cost V 5 bases and J 5 bases; bases outside gene matches: 6. CDR1 is MRHNA and CDR2 is SNTAGT in the germline V gene. The CDR3 DNA follows: TGTGCCAGCAGTCCTACCGGGACTAGCGGGAACAATGAGCAGTTCTTC. Protein product: CASSPTGTSGNNEQFF.

The chain couples TRBV6-1 to TRBJ1-4; D gene uncertain. This CDR3 is 11 amino acids long. The V and J ends lost 5 bases and 15 bases respectively, with 13 bases between them. CDR1 is MNHNS and CDR2 is SASEGT in the germline V gene. DNA for the CDR3: TGTGCCAGCAGTTCCTTGACCCGTTTGTTTTTT. Translating it yields CASSSLTRLFF.

This rearrangement joins TRBV4-1 to TRBJ2-1; 12 bases line up with TRBD2. Unmatched junction bases numbered 12, after V lost 0 bases and J lost 6 bases. This CDR3 region has 19 residues. CDR1 and CDR2 (germline): MGHRA, YSYEKL. CDR3 DNA: TGCGCCAGCAGCCAAGATAAGGCTAGCGGGAGGGCCTTCGGCAATGAGCAGTTCTTC. Its protein is CASSQDKASGRAFGNEQFF.

This chain connects TRBV27 to TRBJ2-5, with TRBD1 matching over 11 bases. Germline CDR1 and CDR2: MNHEY and SMNVEV (reference sequence). There are 17 residues in the CDR3. Losses at the gene ends were 6 bases for V and 1 base for J; bases not matched to a gene: 10. CDR3 DNA sequence: TGTGCCAGCAGACTACGACCGGGACAGGGGGTCCAAGAGACCCAGTACTTC. As protein: CASRLRPGQGVQETQYF.

The V and J genes are TRBV5-1 and TRBJ2-7, with a weak D call TRBD1 (6 bases). Germline V lookup: CDR1 SGHRS, CDR2 YFSETQ. V was clipped by 4 bases and J by 0 bases, with 11 bases between them. There are 14 residues in the CDR3. CDR3 protein: CASSPMDSSYEQYF. The CDR3 DNA reads as TGCGCCAGCAGCCCCATGGACAGCTCCTACGAGCAGTACTTC.

The V call is TRBV2, the J call TRBJ2-2; TRBD1 matches at 7 bases. J lost 4 bases, V lost 6 bases, and 8 bases had no gene match. The germline CDR1 and CDR2 sequences are SNHLY and FYNNEI. CDR3 length: 15 amino acids. CDR3 DNA: TGTGCCAGCAGGGCCGACAGGGCTAGCACCGGGGAGCTGTTTTTT. This gives the protein CASRADRASTGELFF.

For this clone: At the DNA level, this CDR3 is encoded by other sequences in the same sample as well. The chain is built from TRBV29-1 and TRBJ2-2, with 8 bases aligning to TRBD2. The CDR3 totals 13 residues. Looked up from germline, CDR1 is SQVTM and CDR2 is ANQGSEA. V lost 8 bases, J lost 8 bases, and 10 bases stayed unmatched. CDR3 bases: TGCAGCTTCGGGAGGGGGGATGGTGGGGAGCTGTTTTTT. Protein sequence: CSFGRGDGGELFF.

This chain's CDR3 is CASSAGTSTGELFF. The CDR3 DNA sequence: TGTGCCAGCAGCGCCGGGACTAGTACCGGGGAGCTGTTTTTT. This chain uses TRBV7-2 with TRBJ2-2; 8 nucleotides match TRBD2. The trim removed 5 bases at V and 5 bases at J, leaving 4 bases unmatched. CDR1 and CDR2 from the germline V gene are SGHTA and FQGNSA. The CDR3 loop spans 14 amino acids.